What follows are 27 T cell receptor beta chains derived from one specimen sequenced in a study of blood T cell repertoires in COVID-19. Profiling relied on immunoSEQ multiplex PCR, and the TCRdb table lists in-frame clones only, not all of them. The data show about 240,000 clones, approximately 83% seen once. Sequences were obtained from PBMCs or T cells enriched from blood (not recorded which). All receptors derive from a middle-aged woman with acute COVID-19.

This clone was seen once. The chain employs TRBV5-6 and TRBJ2-1; D is possibly TRBD2 (6 bases). The germline V and J ends were trimmed by 4 bases and 7 bases, with 9 bases remaining between them. The germline V gene encodes CDR1 SGHDT and CDR2 YYEEEE. CDR3 length: 12 residues. The CDR3 here is CASSIGGNEQFF. In nucleotides, the CDR3 is TGTGCCAGCAGCATCGGAGGGAATGAGCAGTTCTTC.

The V and J genes are TRBV10-3 and TRBJ1-2; a possible D gene is TRBD1 (5 bases). Between the trimmed V and J ends, which lost 4 bases and 2 bases, there was a span of 8 bases. This CDR3 has 13 amino acids. In germline, CDR1 is ENHRY, CDR2 SYGVKD. CDR3 nucleotide sequence: TGTGCCATCAGTGTGGACACCAACTATGGCTACACCTTC. Its protein is CAISVDTNYGYTF.

This clone was seen only a few times. The chain is built from TRBV9 and TRBJ1-2; D not resolved. CDR3 length equals 14 residues. Trimming took off 3 bases at V and 0 bases at J, with 9 bases between the two ends. Germline V gene data show CDR1 as SGDLS and CDR2 as YYNGEE. The CDR3 reads CASSDPGANYGYTF. The CDR3 coding sequence is TGTGCCAGCAGCGACCCTGGAGCTAACTATGGCTACACCTTC.

CDR3 protein: CASSQRTGGDSIDEQYF. Written as DNA, the CDR3 is TGCGCCAGCAGCCAGAGAACAGGGGGCGACTCTATCGACGAGCAGTACTTC. V usage is TRBV4-1 and J usage is TRBJ2-7, with 9 bases identical to TRBD1. Trimming took 3 bases from V and 5 from J; bases not matched to a gene: 14. This CDR3 has 17 amino acids. From germline, CDR1 is MGHRA and CDR2 YSYEKL.

The chain recombines TRBV4-1 with TRBJ2-6, with 11 bases identical to TRBD1. The CDR3 sequence is 19 residues long. With V trimmed by 1 base and J by 4 bases, 9 bases remained unmatched. The germline V gene has CDR1 MGHRA and CDR2 YSYEKL. The CDR3 here is CASSQVGQGARPGANVLTF. DNA for the CDR3: TGCGCCAGCAGCCAAGTCGGACAGGGGGCGCGGCCCGGGGCCAACGTCCTGACTTTC.

In this sample, this clone turned up a few times. The J gene is TRBJ2-7, the V gene TRBV14; D gene uncertain. The CDR3 has 14 residues. V was clipped by 1 base and J by 4 bases, with 11 bases between them. Per the germline V gene, CDR1 is SGHDN and CDR2 is FVKESK. As DNA, the CDR3 is TGTGCCAGCAGCCAAGCTGCAGGAAGGTACGAGCAGTACTTC. Its protein product is CASSQAAGRYEQYF.

The V gene is TRBV5-1, the J gene TRBJ2-3, with 9 bases aligning to TRBD2. The CDR3 totals 16 residues. The germline V gene has CDR1 SGHRS and CDR2 YFSETQ. V trimming: 1 base; J trimming: 2 bases; junction bases outside the gene matches: 5. CDR3 loop: CASSLLLAGVTDTQYF. CDR3 coding DNA: TGCGCCAGCAGCTTGTTATTAGCGGGAGTCACAGATACGCAGTATTTT.

This chain links TRBV2 with TRBJ2-7, with TRBD2 identical over 13 bases. The germline CDR1 and CDR2 sequences are SNHLY and FYNNEI. The CDR3 totals 18 residues. The V gene end was trimmed by 3 bases and the J gene end by 3 bases; junction bases not matched to a gene: 11. CDR3 sequence reads: CASSDIGTSGKGDYEQYF. CDR3 in DNA: TGTGCCAGCAGTGACATCGGGACTAGCGGGAAGGGGGACTACGAGCAGTACTTC.

Concerning this clone itself: Other DNA sequences from this sample encode an identical CDR3 as well. The J gene is TRBJ1-6, the V gene TRBV27, with 10 bases identical to TRBD1. V trimming: 5 bases; J trimming: 9 bases; junction bases outside the gene matches: 7. Looked up from germline, CDR1 is MNHEY and CDR2 is SMNVEV (reference sequence). The CDR3 has 15 amino acids. CDR3 nucleotides: TGTGCCAGCAGTGAAACCGGGACAGGGGTTTCACCCCTCCACTTT. Amino acids: CASSETGTGVSPLHF.

This clone was seen a handful of times. This sequence joins TRBV6-2 or TRBV6-3 and TRBJ1-4; the D is unclear. V lost 0 bases and J 2 bases, leaving 7 bases between the germline ends. The CDR3 sequence is 15 residues long. CDR1 and CDR2 (germline): MNHEY, SVGEGT. As DNA, the CDR3 is TGTGCCAGCAGTTACTCCCTCAGGACTAATGAAAAACTGTTTTTT. Encoded protein: CASSYSLRTNEKLFF.

The gene calls are TRBV7-2 and TRBJ2-6; perhaps TRBD1 as D (6 bases). In germline, CDR1 is SGHTA, CDR2 FQGNSA. This CDR3 has 18 amino acids. Deletions cut 5 bases from V and 5 bases from J, with 22 bases between. The CDR3 sequence: CASSNPRGLTVRANVLTF. CDR3 nucleotides: TGTGCCAGCAGCAACCCCAGGGGTTTAACGGTTAGGGCCAACGTCCTGACTTTC. The whole variable domain, filled in from reference TRBV7-2 and TRBJ2-6, reads GAGVSQSPSNKVTEKGKDVELRCDPISGHTALYWYRQSLGQGLEFLIYFQGNSAPDKSGLPSDRFSAERTGGSVSTLTIQRTQQEDSAVYLCASSNPRGLTVRANVLTFGAGSRLTVL.

CDR3 in DNA: TGTGCCAGCAGCTTGGGGAGTAGCAATCAGCCCCAGCATTTT. Its protein is CASSLGSSNQPQHF. The genes are TRBV5-5 and TRBJ1-5; unclear D gene. The CDR3 has 14 amino acids. The germline CDR1 and CDR2 sequences are SGHKS and YYEKEE (reference sequence). The V end lost 0 bases, the J end lost 0 bases, and 4 bases lay between the germline ends.

The rearrangement links TRBV7-2 to TRBJ2-3, with D possibly TRBD2 on 6 matching bases. Trimming removed 4 bases at V and 0 bases at J, with 17 bases between. CDR1 is SGHTA, CDR2 FQGNSA, per germline. CDR3 length: 17 amino acids. DNA for the CDR3: TGTGCCAGCAGCTCCCAGTTGAGGACTATAAGCACAGATACGCAGTATTTT. This gives the protein CASSSQLRTISTDTQYF.

Only a few counts were recorded for this clone. This sequence joins TRBV5-4 and TRBJ2-3; 7 positions agree with TRBD2. This CDR3 contains 14 residues. V shed 0 bases and J 4 bases; nucleotides not matched to a gene: 2. Per germline, CDR1 SGHNT and CDR2 YYREEE (reference sequence). The CDR3 loop reads CASSLEGGSDTQYF. The CDR3 region has the DNA TGTGCCAGCAGCTTGGAGGGAGGGTCAGATACGCAGTATTTT.

This clone has a single count. The chain links TRBV29-1 to TRBJ2-1; 11 nucleotides match TRBD2. After removal of 5 bases from V and 10 bases from J, the junction contained 10 bases not matched to a gene. This CDR3 region has 14 residues. Germline V gene lookup returns CDR1 SQVTM and CDR2 ANQGSEA. The CDR3 here is CSVTELAGVSEQFF. The CDR3 DNA reads TGCAGCGTTACTGAACTAGCGGGAGTCTCAGAGCAGTTCTTC.

The rearrangement uses TRBV9 and TRBJ2-3, with 8 bases identical to TRBD1. Germline-derived CDR1 and CDR2 are SGDLS and YYNGEE. CDR3 length equals 15 residues. The trim removed 6 bases at V and 6 bases at J, leaving 12 bases unmatched. CDR3 protein: CASNERPGGPDTQYF. CDR3 nucleotide sequence: TGTGCCAGCAATGAGCGACCAGGGGGCCCCGATACGCAGTATTTT.

This sequence joins TRBV18 and TRBJ1-1; 7 bases line up with TRBD1. Germline values: CDR1 KGHSH, CDR2 LQKENI. J was trimmed by 3 bases and V by 6 bases; bases with no gene match: 7. This CDR3 is built from 14 residues. The CDR3 DNA reads TGTGCCAGCTCGACCCAACAGGGGTACACTGAAGCTTTCTTT. Protein sequence: CASSTQQGYTEAFF.

This clone appeared once. This chain uses TRBV6-5 with TRBJ2-7; TRBD2 matches 11 bases. V trimming: 6 bases; J trimming: 3 bases; junction bases outside the gene matches: 7. The CDR3 totals 15 residues. Looked up from germline, CDR1 is MNHEY and CDR2 is SVGAGI. This CDR3 is CASRGGLAEGYEQYF. CDR3 nucleotides: TGTGCCAGCAGAGGGGGACTAGCGGAGGGCTACGAGCAGTACTTC.

This clone was found a few times. CDR3 sequence: CASSSGNTEAFF. The CDR3 region has the DNA TGTGCCAGCTCATCAGGGAACACTGAAGCTTTCTTT. The chain carries TRBV18 and TRBJ1-1; D is undetermined. The V gene lost 5 bases and the J gene lost 1 base, with 5 bases spanning the gap. The CDR3 runs 12 residues. The germline CDR1 and CDR2 sequences are KGHSH and LQKENI.

The chain is built from TRBV11-2 and TRBJ1-1; 7 nucleotides agree with TRBD1. The ends lost 5 bases at V and 7 bases at J; junction bases unmatched: 4. The CDR3 extends over 12 amino acids. CDR1 and CDR2 from the germline V gene are SGHAT and FQNNGV. The CDR3: CASSQQGFEAFF. The DNA for the CDR3 is TGTGCCAGCAGCCAACAGGGGTTTGAAGCTTTCTTT.

The gene calls are TRBV19 and TRBJ1-2, with unresolved D. The CDR3 has 11 amino acids. V lost 7 bases and J 7 bases, leaving 10 bases between the germline ends. Germline assignment: CDR1 LNHDA and CDR2 SQIVND (reference sequence). The CDR3: CASKMQFGYTF. CDR3 DNA: TGTGCCAGTAAGATGCAGTTTGGCTACACCTTC. The whole variable domain, remainder taken from reference TRBV19 and TRBJ1-2, is DGGITQSPKYLFRKEGQNVTLSCEQNLNHDAMYWYRQDPGQGLRLIYYSQIVNDFQKGDIAEGYSVSREKKESFPLTVTSAQKNPTAFYLCASKMQFGYTFGSGTRLTVV.

J is TRBJ1-2 and V is TRBV5-4; 8 nucleotides match TRBD1. J lost 6 bases, V lost 4 bases, and 8 bases had no gene match. CDR3 size: 14 residues. The germline V gene encodes CDR1 SGHNT and CDR2 YYREEE (reference sequence). The CDR3 bases are TGTGCCAGCAGCCCATGGACAGGGAAGAATGGCTACACCTTC. This gives the protein CASSPWTGKNGYTF.

The rearrangement links TRBV4-1 to TRBJ2-2, with a possible D match to TRBD2 (5 bases). The ends were cut back, 0 bases at V and 4 bases at J, with 12 bases in the middle. The CDR3 is made up of 16 amino acids. CDR1 is MGHRA, CDR2 YSYEKL, per germline. CDR3 in amino acids: CASSQDLVGLTGELFF. The DNA of the CDR3 is TGCGCCAGCAGCCAAGATTTGGTAGGACTCACCGGGGAGCTGTTTTTT.

The gene calls are TRBV29-1 and TRBJ1-2; 8 bases match TRBD1. The CDR3 contains 13 residues. V shed 8 bases and J 7 bases; nucleotides not matched to a gene: 12. Germline V gene data show CDR1 as SQVTM and CDR2 as ANQGSEA. The CDR3 reads CSHSRPGGFGYTF. The CDR3 nucleotides read TGCAGCCACTCCCGGCCAGGGGGCTTTGGCTACACCTTC.

The chain joins TRBV25-1 to TRBJ2-3, with D possibly matching TRBD1 (7 bases). The CDR3 length is 16 residues. Germline CDR1 and CDR2: MGHDK and SYGVNS. The V end lost 1 base, the J end lost 0 bases, and 11 bases lay between the germline ends. The CDR3 is CASSEWRGRSTDTQYF. The CDR3 DNA follows: TGTGCCAGCAGTGAATGGAGGGGGCGAAGCACAGATACGCAGTATTTT.

V is TRBV11-2 and J is TRBJ2-2; the match to TRBD2 covers 7 bases. This CDR3 spans 15 amino acids. After removal of 5 bases from V and 4 bases from J, the junction contained 7 bases not matched to a gene. The germline V gene encodes CDR1 SGHAT and CDR2 FQNNGV. This CDR3 reads CASSLGGSFTGELFF. The CDR3 region has the DNA TGTGCCAGCAGCCTAGGCGGGAGCTTCACCGGGGAGCTGTTTTTT.

The rearrangement uses TRBV19 and TRBJ1-1; perhaps TRBD1 as D (5 bases). V lost 1 base and J lost 9, with 9 bases in between. The CDR3 has 12 amino acids. The germline V gene has CDR1 LNHDA and CDR2 SQIVND (reference sequence). This CDR3 is CASSIGQGKAFF. The CDR3 DNA reads as TGTGCCAGTAGTATAGGCCAGGGTAAAGCTTTCTTT. Combining the CDR3 with reference TRBV19 and TRBJ1-1 gives the whole variable domain DGGITQSPKYLFRKEGQNVTLSCEQNLNHDAMYWYRQDPGQGLRLIYYSQIVNDFQKGDIAEGYSVSREKKESFPLTVTSAQKNPTAFYLCASSIGQGKAFFGQGTRLTVV.